This entry lists 5 T cell receptor beta chains sequenced from one sample in a study of regulatory T cells in long-lasting Graves disease. Both iRepertoire HTBI primers and Arm-PCR of CDR3 regions were used to build the TCR beta libraries. MiXCR was run by TCRdb on the multiplex PCR reads, yielding one entry per CDR3 protein. Found here are approximately 400,000 distinct CDR3 sequences, 15% to 18% of them singletons; the top ten hold approximately 22%. The time point was: newly diagnosed GD, antithyroid drugs for less than 3 months. RNA extracted from PBMCs served as the sequencing template. The material was peripheral blood mononuclear cells (PBMCs), obtained at new diagnosis, from a patient treated with antithyroid drugs. The receptors come from a female donor with Graves disease.

This clonotype appeared once. V usage is TRBV12-3 or TRBV12-4 and J usage is TRBJ1-2; TRBD1 matches at 7 bases. J was trimmed by 7 bases and V by 5 bases; bases with no gene match: 22. The length of the CDR3 is 18 residues. The CDR3 bases are TGTGCCAGCAGTCCTAGGGCAGGGGCCAACAGGGGAAATGGTGGCTACACCTTC. The encoded protein is CASSPRAGANRGNGGYTF.

The rearrangement uses TRBV12-5 and TRBJ2-7, with D tentatively TRBD1 (6 bases). Germline V gene lookup returns CDR1 LGHNT and CDR2 FRNRAP. Trimming stripped 1 base from V and 2 bases from J, with 9 bases between. The CDR3 is made up of 14 amino acids. CDR3 region: CASGLARGTYEQYF. As DNA, the CDR3 is TGTGCTAGTGGTTTGGCCAGGGGCACCTACGAGCAGTACTTC.

This clonotype was counted at least ten times. This chain connects TRBV3-1 to TRBJ2-7; the D is unclear. This CDR3 has 11 amino acids. V dropped 0 bases and J dropped 4 bases, with 1 base sitting between them. Per the germline V gene, CDR1 is LGHDT and CDR2 is YNNKEL (reference sequence). CDR3 amino acids: CASSQEYEQYF. The CDR3 bases are TGTGCCAGCAGCCAAGAATACGAGCAGTACTTC.

The rearrangement uses TRBV25-1 and TRBJ2-1, with 10 positions matching TRBD2. The V and J ends lost 8 bases and 10 bases, in that order; junction bases with no gene match: 11. The CDR3 has 14 amino acids. In germline, CDR1 is MGHDK, CDR2 SYGVNS. CDR3 coding DNA: TGTGCCAGCCTAATAGCGGGAGGTTCTGGGGAGCAGTTCTTC. Its protein product is CASLIAGGSGEQFF.

This clonotype was seen at least ten times. DNA for the CDR3: TGTGCCAGCAGCCTACTGGGCGGTGAGCAGTTCTTC. Protein product: CASSLLGGEQFF. The chain couples TRBV7-9 to TRBJ2-1; no reliable D call. Germline CDR1 SEHNR, CDR2 FQNEAQ (reference sequence). The CDR3 spans 12 residues. V lost 5 bases and J lost 9, with 11 bases in between.